The clone carrying this T cell receptor beta chain has a handful of counts. Its specificity is unknown. The data were obtained in a study of persistence of HIV-infected CD4 T cells. This was the immunoSEQ version 4 assay in survey mode. The method was immunoSEQ multiplex PCR; TCRdb's version includes in-frame clones alone and lacks a portion of them. The repertoire includes around 35,000 clones, more than 75% of them detected once, and 0.9% to 1% sits in the top ten. Overlapping HIV-1 Gag 15-mer peptides at about 1 ug per peptide per mL were used. CD40L-negative CD69-negative CD45RO-high memory CD4+ T cells were sorted as populations depleted of antigen-responding cells. This CDR3 region has 14 residues. Germline V gene data show CDR1 as DFQATT and CDR2 as SNEGSKA (reference sequence). V was pared by 3 bases and J by 4 bases, with 15 bases between.

The starting material was cultured CD4+ T cells from PBMCs, obtained from a patient who received antiretroviral therapy. The TCR sequence derives from an adult with HIV. The donor label of this sample is uncertain. J is TRBJ1-2 and V is TRBV20-1, with D possibly matching TRBD1 (6 bases). As DNA, the CDR3 is TGCAGTGCTAGTTCACAGGGTTTCTCCTATGGCTACACCTTC. It is translated as CSASSQGFSYGYTF.